This TCR beta chain derives from a study of early T cells in non-severe SARS-CoV-2 infection. This clonotype has at least ten counts. Its antigen is undetermined. The CDR3 totals 14 residues. Deletions cut 3 bases from V and 6 bases from J, with 12 bases between. CDR1 LGHNA and CDR2 YSLEER come from the germline V gene. Study results and limitations: VDJdb matching skewed toward anti-spike CD8 responses, missing private and CD4 specificities.

Via MiXCR, TCRdb re-called the 5' RACE reads, giving one row per CDR3 protein. The sample consists of 45,000 to 70,000 distinct CDR3 sequences, approximately 6.2% of them appearing once. This receptor was taken from an adult who was a healthcare worker with PCR-confirmed SARS-CoV-2 infection or an uninfected control (not recorded which). The chain is built from TRBV4-3 and TRBJ1-5; a possible D gene is TRBD1 (5 bases). The specimen sequenced was whole blood. The CDR3 spells CASSQEIGGQPQHF. The DNA of the CDR3 is TGCGCCAGCAGCCAGGAGATTGGGGGTCAGCCCCAGCATTTT.